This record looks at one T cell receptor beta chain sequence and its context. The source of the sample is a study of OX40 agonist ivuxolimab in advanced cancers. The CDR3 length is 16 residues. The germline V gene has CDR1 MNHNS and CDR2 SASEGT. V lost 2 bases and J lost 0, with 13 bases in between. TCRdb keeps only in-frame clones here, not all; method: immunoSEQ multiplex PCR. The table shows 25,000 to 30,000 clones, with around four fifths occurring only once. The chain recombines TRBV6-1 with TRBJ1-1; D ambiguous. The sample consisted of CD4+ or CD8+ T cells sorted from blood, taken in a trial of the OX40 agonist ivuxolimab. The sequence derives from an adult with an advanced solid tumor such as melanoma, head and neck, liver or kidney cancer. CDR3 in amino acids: CASSEYGEFMNTEAFF. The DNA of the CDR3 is TGTGCCAGCAGTGAATATGGCGAATTCATGAACACTGAAGCTTTCTTT.